This entry features one T cell receptor (beta chain) sequence. Its target antigen remains unknown. Per-base quality was not reported, and no clone a single base away is much larger than it. V sheds 5 bases and J sheds 9 bases, leaving 14 bases between their ends. The CDR3 contains 14 residues, cysteine and phenylalanine counted. CDR3 DNA is the only sequence kept; it has 42 bases, read in frame from the first base. CDR1 and CDR2 were assigned from the germline V gene as SNHLY and FYNNEI. This specimen's time point label, interpreted: about 28 days (+/-7) after the second vaccine dose. The treatment or condition label here, explained by the study, means: meningococcal conjugate vaccine given as trial control. Vaccinee samples were obtained from the UK trials COV001 and COV002, which included a single-blind randomized controlled phase 2/3 trial of AZD1222 (ChAdOx1 nCoV-19) in healthy adults. For TCRbeta chain sequencing, PBMC samples were collected from trial participants at day 0 and at day 28 after the second dose.

The data stem from a study of T cell responses to AZD1222 COVID-19 vaccine (dated by TCRdb to about 2021). Regarding the complete study: A total of about 230 trial participants underwent TCR sequencing, of whom some 210 received two doses of AZD1222 and about 26 received two doses of the MenACWY control vaccine. Trial participants were enrolled by age into subgroups of 18-55, 56-69 and 70-plus years, and about 150, 27 and 61 TCR-sequenced participants, respectively, were included in these subgroups.

What the study reported, not specific to this receptor: The vaccine-associated CD4 TCRs covered the entire spike protein, and the dominant responses fell in regions 160-218 and 743-854. Conclusions about previously exposed vaccinees are limited because only a handful of AZD1222 recipients were SARS-CoV-2 seropositive at baseline. Nearly half of unique spike-specific TCRs reportedly recognized epitopes outside regions mutated in the B.1.351 and B.1.1.7 variants. Participants were mostly white British, with more females than males. The authors suggested clonal diversity may have been underestimated. No day 14 peak-response samples were available, so repertoires were characterized only after the peak T cell response. After two AZD1222 doses, spike-specific TCR breadth and depth were significantly higher than at day 0 and than in MenACWY recipients. The 56-69-year group was small, and its depth increase did not reach significance, likely because of low power.

The CDR3 regions of human TCRbeta chains were analyzed by immunosequencing. As for the authors' bioinformatics: Repertoire TCRs were checked for matches against a reference library of SARS-CoV-2-specific TCRs that had been generated using the MIRA antigen-specificity platform. Breadth was defined as the fraction of unique TCRs that were SARS-CoV-2-associated, and depth was defined as the fraction of total T cells that were SARS-CoV-2-associated. Each spike-specific TCR was assigned to its reactive spike region and to a CD4 or CD8 class using the MIRA data. Log10-transformed breadth and depth values were compared by one-way ANOVA with Sidak's multiple comparisons tests. What TCRdb holds here is the immuneACCESS table cut down to in-frame rearrangements. Part of the clones is not present; checked against another copy, under half of the missing clones reflect an unresolved V gene, and the others are unexplained. V, J and clone size are those of that table, while D and trimming were read from the DNA. This sample gives about 140,000 clones in total; about 90% of them show up just once. The ten largest clones add up to about 7.5% of the sample.

The chain is encoded by TRBV2 joined to TRBJ1-6; the D gene is possibly TRBD1, with 6 bases matching. Here the sequenced sample was peripheral blood, taken 28 days after the second dose of the MenACWY control vaccine. The sequence was obtained from an adult who received the MenACWY meningococcal vaccine as a control. DNA sequence: TGTGCCAGCAGTCGGGACATGGGGGGTTCACCCCTCCACTTT. Its translation is CASSRDMGGSPLHF.